The clone carrying this TCR beta chain was seen at least ten times. TCRdb fed the 5' RACE reads into MiXCR, producing one record per CDR3 protein. The sample lists approximately 210,000 distinct CDR3 sequences; about 6.7% were seen once. The sample originates from a study of identical twins. Germline V gene data show CDR1 as SGDLS and CDR2 as YYNGEE. The J segment lost 7 bases and the V segment lost 0 bases, leaving 15 bases of the junction unmatched. The CDR3 loop spans 19 amino acids. This sample also appeared in a second study, on T cells expressing NK-cell markers.

The gene calls are TRBV9 and TRBJ1-5, with 11 bases fitting TRBD1. Sequencing was carried out using CD8+ T cells sorted from blood. The TCR originated in a woman younger than 35 in good health. The CDR3 DNA sequence: TGTGCCAGCAGCGTAGATCCCGGGACAGGGGGTTCGCTGGGCCAGCCCCAGCATTTT. Amino acids: CASSVDPGTGGSLGQPQHF.